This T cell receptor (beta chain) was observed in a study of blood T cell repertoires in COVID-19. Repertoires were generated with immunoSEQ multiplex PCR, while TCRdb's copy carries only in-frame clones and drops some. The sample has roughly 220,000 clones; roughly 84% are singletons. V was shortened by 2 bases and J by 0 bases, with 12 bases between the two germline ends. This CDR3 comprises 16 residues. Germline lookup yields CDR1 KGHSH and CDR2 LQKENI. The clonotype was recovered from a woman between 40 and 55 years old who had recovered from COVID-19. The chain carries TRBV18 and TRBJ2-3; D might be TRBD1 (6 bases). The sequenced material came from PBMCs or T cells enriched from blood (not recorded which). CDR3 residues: CASSPAPGESTDTQYF. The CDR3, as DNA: TGTGCCAGCTCACCAGCGCCAGGGGAAAGCACAGATACGCAGTATTTT.